This T cell receptor beta chain comes out of a study of neurological immune-mediated disorders. Notes on the study in general: A possible signature appeared as one related-CDR3 cluster, in which phylogenetic grouping placed the repertoires of 18 of 34 multiple sclerosis patients.

This clonotype was recorded many times. Its specificity is not known. TCRdb itself ran the 5' RACE reads through MiXCR, one entry per CDR3 protein. Of approximately 48,000 distinct CDR3 sequences in the sample, 3% were seen once. Sequenced sample: PBMCs. The sequence came from a woman aged 45-59 years with multiple sclerosis.

CDR3 loop: CSARDAGQGGEKLFF. The CDR3 nucleotides read TGCAGTGCTAGAGATGCCGGACAGGGGGGCGAAAAACTGTTTTTT. The chain joins TRBV20-1 to TRBJ1-4, with 10 bases fitting TRBD1. Germline CDR1 DFQATT, CDR2 SNEGSKA (reference sequence). CDR3 length: 15 residues. Trimming cost V 0 bases and J 8 bases; bases outside gene matches: 6.